The 14 T cell receptor beta chains reported below all come from one sample, sequenced in a study of CD8+CD57+ T cells in acquired aplastic anemia. The authors sequenced patients whose flow cytometry had shown CD8+CD57+ cell expansion. Genomic DNA served as template for TCR beta VDJ and CDR3 profiling. From the reads, TCRdb called clonotypes with MiXCR, one entry per CDR3 protein. Counted here are under 200,000 distinct CDR3 sequences, around 52% occurring once; the ten biggest clones make up over 25%. The source material was sorted CD4+, CD8+, or CD8+CD57+ T cells (not recorded which) from PBMCs. These receptors all stem from a human donor with aplastic anemia.

This clonotype appeared once. Mismatch with germline at one junction end may stem from a read error. The rearrangement joins TRBV24-1 to TRBJ2-2, with D possibly being TRBD2 (6 bases). Germline V gene sequence: CDR1 KGHDR, CDR2 SFDVKD. This CDR3 spans 15 amino acids. Here the CDR3 DNA reads TGTGCCAGCAGTTCCACCGGGACTCACACCGGGGAGCTGTTTTTT. It is translated as CASSSTGTHTGELFF.

The genes are TRBV20-1 and TRBJ1-1, with D perhaps matching TRBD1 (6 bases). The CDR3 covers 13 residues. Germline assignment: CDR1 DFQATT and CDR2 SNEGSKA (reference sequence). Trimming took 1 base from V and 3 from J, leaving 9 bases between them. The CDR3 loop reads CSARVPGDTEAFF. CDR3 in DNA: TGCAGTGCTAGAGTTCCAGGGGACACTGAAGCTTTCTTT.

This clonotype showed up many times. This chain connects TRBV5-6 to TRBJ1-3; weak D call: TRBD1 (5 bases). The CDR3 consists of 14 residues. With 0 bases removed from V and 6 bases from J, the gap between germline ends came to 10 bases. Germline V gives CDR1 SGHDT, CDR2 YYEEEE. This chain's CDR3 is CASSLVGQPNTIYF. CDR3 DNA: TGTGCCAGCAGCTTGGTCGGACAACCAAACACCATATATTTT. Full variable domain (remainder filled in from reference TRBV5-6 and TRBJ1-3): DAGVTQSPTHLIKTRGQQVTLRCSPKSGHDTVSWYQQALGQGPQFIFQYYEEEERQRGNFPDRFSGHQFPNYSSELNVNALLLGDSALYLCASSLVGQPNTIYFGEGSWLTVV.

The chain carries TRBV7-2 and TRBJ2-1; 7 bases agree with TRBD2. Germline assignment: CDR1 SGHTA and CDR2 FQGNSA. The J segment lost 6 bases and the V segment lost 8 bases, leaving 13 bases of the junction unmatched. This CDR3 has 15 amino acids. CDR3 bases: TGTGCCAGCCTCAAATCCGGGGGGAGGGCCAATGAGCAGTTCTTC. Amino acid sequence: CASLKSGGRANEQFF. The full variable domain, rest sourced from reference TRBV7-2 and TRBJ2-1, is GAGVSQSPSNKVTEKGKDVELRCDPISGHTALYWYRQSLGQGLEFLIYFQGNSAPDKSGLPSDRFSAERTGGSVSTLTIQRTQQEDSAVYLCASLKSGGRANEQFFGPGTRLTVL.

J is TRBJ2-7 and V is TRBV10-3; a weak D match, TRBD2 (6 bases). Per germline, CDR1 ENHRY and CDR2 SYGVKD. This CDR3 has 14 residues. V lost 0 bases, J lost 7 bases, and 13 bases lay in between. The CDR3 bases are TGTGCCATCAGTGAGTCAGCTGATGGGGGGGAGCAGTACTTC. The encoded protein is CAISESADGGEQYF.

The chain is built from TRBV6-1 and TRBJ2-7; a possible D gene is TRBD1 (6 bases). The CDR3 is 14 residues long. Trimming left V 10 bases short and J 2 bases short, with 18 bases between. Germline lookup yields CDR1 MNHNS and CDR2 SASEGT. CDR3 loop: CATQTGFAAYEQYF. CDR3 nucleotides: TGTGCCACCCAAACAGGGTTCGCGGCCTACGAGCAGTACTTC.

This clonotype came up many times. The rearrangement uses TRBV19 and TRBJ2-1; D is unresolved. V was pared by 1 base and J by 2 bases, with 9 bases between. This CDR3 has 15 amino acids. Germline values: CDR1 LNHDA, CDR2 SQIVND (reference sequence). The CDR3 bases are TGTGCCAGTAGTATAGGGCACAGTACCTACAATGAGCAGTTCTTC. Translated: CASSIGHSTYNEQFF.

This chain connects TRBV7-2 to TRBJ1-6; no clear D gene. Germline V gene lookup returns CDR1 SGHTA and CDR2 FQGNSA. V lost 4 bases and J lost 5, with 12 bases in between. The CDR3 extends over 15 amino acids. CDR3: CASSSLTSHNSPLHF. The DNA for the CDR3 is TGTGCCAGCAGCTCCCTGACGAGTCATAATTCACCCCTCCACTTT. Full variable domain (rest looked up from reference TRBV7-2 and TRBJ1-6): GAGVSQSPSNKVTEKGKDVELRCDPISGHTALYWYRQSLGQGLEFLIYFQGNSAPDKSGLPSDRFSAERTGGSVSTLTIQRTQQEDSAVYLCASSSLTSHNSPLHFGNGTRLTVT.

The rearrangement joins TRBV5-1 to TRBJ2-7, with TRBD1 identical over 7 bases. Germline loops: CDR1 SGHRS, CDR2 YFSETQ. Unmatched junction bases numbered 9, after V lost 2 bases and J lost 7 bases. The CDR3 contains 14 residues. The CDR3 DNA sequence: TGCGCCAGCAGCTTAAGGGGTGCGACAGGGGAGCAGTACTTC. Translated: CASSLRGATGEQYF.

J is TRBJ2-3 and V is TRBV12-3 or TRBV12-4; the D is unclear. CDR3 length: 18 amino acids. V dropped 5 bases and J dropped 0 bases, with 21 bases sitting between them. The CDR3 is CASSPPVNPIPSTDTQYF. In DNA, the CDR3 is TGTGCCAGCAGTCCTCCAGTTAACCCAATCCCTAGCACAGATACGCAGTATTTT.

The count of this clonotype is one. The chain is built from TRBV20-1 and TRBJ2-7; D gene unclear. Germline CDR1 and CDR2: DFQATT and SNEGSKA (reference sequence). V gave up 6 bases and J gave up 8 bases, with 11 bases separating them. This CDR3 comprises 10 residues. The CDR3 coding sequence is TGCAGTGCCCTTGCTGTACAGCAGTACTTC. Residues: CSALAVQQYF.

The V call is TRBV7-2, the J call TRBJ1-5; no reliable D call. The CDR3 is 13 residues long. Trimming stripped 8 bases from V and 0 bases from J, with 8 bases between. Per germline, CDR1 SGHTA and CDR2 FQGNSA. This chain's CDR3 is CASGTVSNQPQHF. DNA of the CDR3: TGTGCCAGCGGAACAGTTAGCAATCAGCCCCAGCATTTT.

This clonotype was seen repeatedly, ten times or more. V usage is TRBV4-3 and J usage is TRBJ2-7; TRBD1 aligns across 7 bases. This CDR3 has 15 amino acids. The trim removed 4 bases at V and 7 bases at J, leaving 13 bases unmatched. Per germline, CDR1 LGHNA and CDR2 YSLEER. Written as DNA, the CDR3 is TGCGCCAGCAGCCTCGTCAGAGAGGGGGCAGGTGAGCAGTACTTC. Encoded protein: CASSLVREGAGEQYF.

This clonotype was recorded once. This chain joins TRBV2 and TRBJ1-5, with D perhaps TRBD1 (5 bases). Germline CDR1 and CDR2: SNHLY and FYNNEI. The CDR3 extends over 13 amino acids. The V end lost 6 bases, the J end lost 3 bases, and 9 bases lay between the germline ends. The CDR3 nucleotides read TGTGCCAGCAGGGGACCTCTCAATCAGCCCCAGCATTTT. This gives the protein CASRGPLNQPQHF.